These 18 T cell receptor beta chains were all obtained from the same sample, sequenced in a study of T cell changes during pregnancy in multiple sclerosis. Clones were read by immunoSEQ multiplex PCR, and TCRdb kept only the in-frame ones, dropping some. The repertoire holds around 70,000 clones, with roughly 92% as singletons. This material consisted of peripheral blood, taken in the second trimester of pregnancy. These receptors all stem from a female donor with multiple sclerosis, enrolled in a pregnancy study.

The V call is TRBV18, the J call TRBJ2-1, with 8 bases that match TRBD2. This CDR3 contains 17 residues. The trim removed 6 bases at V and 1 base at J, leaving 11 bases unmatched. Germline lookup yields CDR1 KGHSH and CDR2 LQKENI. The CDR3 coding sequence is TGTGCCAGCTCCCCGATCTTGACTAGCGCGTCCTACAATGAGCAGTTCTTC. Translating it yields CASSPILTSASYNEQFF.

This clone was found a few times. In DNA, the CDR3 is TGTGCCAGCAGCCGCTATAGCGGGGGGTTAGGGAACATTCAGTACTTC. It encodes CASSRYSGGLGNIQYF. V usage is TRBV7-9 and J usage is TRBJ2-4, with TRBD2 matching 10 bases. The junction had 11 bases not matched to a gene; V was cut back by 5 bases and J by 7 bases. The CDR3 has 16 amino acids. From germline, CDR1 is SEHNR and CDR2 FQNEAQ (reference sequence).

The CDR3: CASSQGDRGIVNEQFF. The DNA of the CDR3 is TGTGCCAGCAGCCAAGGCGACAGGGGAATCGTCAATGAGCAGTTCTTC. The genes are TRBV14 and TRBJ2-1; 8 nucleotides line up with TRBD1. The germline V gene has CDR1 SGHDN and CDR2 FVKESK. Losses at the gene ends were 1 base for V and 6 bases for J; bases not matched to a gene: 8. The CDR3 sequence is 16 residues long.

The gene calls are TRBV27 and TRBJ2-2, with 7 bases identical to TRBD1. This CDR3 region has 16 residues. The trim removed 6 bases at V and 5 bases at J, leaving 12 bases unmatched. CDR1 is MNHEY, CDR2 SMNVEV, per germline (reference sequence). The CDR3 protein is CASSRKPGQRTGELFF. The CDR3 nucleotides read TGTGCCAGCAGCCGTAAGCCGGGACAGCGAACCGGGGAGCTGTTTTTT.

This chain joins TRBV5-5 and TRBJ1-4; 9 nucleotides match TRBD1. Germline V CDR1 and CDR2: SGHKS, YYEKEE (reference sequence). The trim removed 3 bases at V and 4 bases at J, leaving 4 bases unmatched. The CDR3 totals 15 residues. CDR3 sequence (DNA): TGTGCCAGCAGCTACGGGGACAGGGATAATGAAAAACTGTTTTTT. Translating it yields CASSYGDRDNEKLFF.

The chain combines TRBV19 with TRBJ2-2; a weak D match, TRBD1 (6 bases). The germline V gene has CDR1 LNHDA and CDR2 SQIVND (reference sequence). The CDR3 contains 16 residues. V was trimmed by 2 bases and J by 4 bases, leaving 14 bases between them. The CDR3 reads CASSINYRARTGELFF. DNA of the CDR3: TGTGCCAGTAGTATAAATTACAGGGCTCGCACCGGGGAGCTGTTTTTT.

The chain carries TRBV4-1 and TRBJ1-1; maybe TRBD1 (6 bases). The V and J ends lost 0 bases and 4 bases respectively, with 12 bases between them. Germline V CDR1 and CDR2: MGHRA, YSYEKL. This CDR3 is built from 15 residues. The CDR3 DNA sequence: TGCGCCAGCAGCCAAGACGGCAGGGGAAGCACTGAAGCTTTCTTT. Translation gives CASSQDGRGSTEAFF.

In nucleotides, the CDR3 is TGTGCCAGCAGCCGCGGAACAGGGACTGGGGCCAACGTCCTGACTTTC. It translates to CASSRGTGTGANVLTF. The V and J genes are TRBV7-2 and TRBJ2-6, with D possibly TRBD1 on 6 matching bases. Trimming removed 5 bases at V and 2 bases at J, with 13 bases between. Germline V gene data show CDR1 as SGHTA and CDR2 as FQGNSA. The CDR3 extends over 16 amino acids.

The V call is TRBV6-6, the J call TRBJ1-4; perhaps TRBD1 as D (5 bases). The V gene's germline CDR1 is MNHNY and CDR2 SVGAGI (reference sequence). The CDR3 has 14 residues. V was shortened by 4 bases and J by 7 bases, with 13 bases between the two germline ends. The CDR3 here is CASSSEGRGEKLFF. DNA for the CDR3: TGTGCCAGCAGTTCCGAGGGGCGGGGTGAAAAACTGTTTTTT.

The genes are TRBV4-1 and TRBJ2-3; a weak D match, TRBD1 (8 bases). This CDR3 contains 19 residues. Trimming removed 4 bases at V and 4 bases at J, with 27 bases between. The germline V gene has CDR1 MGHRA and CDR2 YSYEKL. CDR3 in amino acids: CASSLSLYPTGEGADTQYF. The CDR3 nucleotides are TGCGCCAGCAGCCTATCCCTTTACCCGACAGGGGAGGGAGCAGATACGCAGTATTTT.

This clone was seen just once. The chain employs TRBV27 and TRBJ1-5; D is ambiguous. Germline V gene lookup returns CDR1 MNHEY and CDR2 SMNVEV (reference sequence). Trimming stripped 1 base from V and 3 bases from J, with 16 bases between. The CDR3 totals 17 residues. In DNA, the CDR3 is TGTGCCAGCAGTTTATGGGCAGGCAAGGGAGACAATCAGCCCCAGCATTTT. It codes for CASSLWAGKGDNQPQHF.

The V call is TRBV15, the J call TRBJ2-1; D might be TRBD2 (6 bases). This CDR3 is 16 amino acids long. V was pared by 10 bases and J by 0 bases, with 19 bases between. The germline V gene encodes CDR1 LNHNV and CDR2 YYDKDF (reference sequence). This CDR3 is CAIRFTGEGSYNEQFF. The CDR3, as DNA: TGTGCCATACGGTTTACGGGAGAGGGCTCCTACAATGAGCAGTTCTTC.

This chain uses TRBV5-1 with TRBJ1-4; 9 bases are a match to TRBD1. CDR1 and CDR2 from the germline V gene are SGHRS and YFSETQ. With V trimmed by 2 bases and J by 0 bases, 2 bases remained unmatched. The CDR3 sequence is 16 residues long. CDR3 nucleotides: TGCGCCAGCAGCTTCACAGGGGGCGCAACTAATGAAAAACTGTTTTTT. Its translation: CASSFTGGATNEKLFF.

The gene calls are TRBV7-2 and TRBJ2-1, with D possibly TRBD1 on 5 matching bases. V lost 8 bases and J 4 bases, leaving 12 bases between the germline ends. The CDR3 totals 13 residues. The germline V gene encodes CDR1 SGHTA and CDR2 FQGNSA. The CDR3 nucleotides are TGTGCCAGCTCCCAGACAGATTACAATGAGCAGTTCTTC. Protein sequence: CASSQTDYNEQFF.

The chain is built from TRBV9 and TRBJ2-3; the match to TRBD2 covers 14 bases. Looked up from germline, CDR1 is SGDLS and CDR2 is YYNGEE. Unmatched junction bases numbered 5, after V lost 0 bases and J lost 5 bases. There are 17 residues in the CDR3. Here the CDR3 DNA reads TGTGCCAGCAGCGTAGAGACTAGCGGGAGGGCCCTAGATACGCAGTATTTT. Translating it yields CASSVETSGRALDTQYF.

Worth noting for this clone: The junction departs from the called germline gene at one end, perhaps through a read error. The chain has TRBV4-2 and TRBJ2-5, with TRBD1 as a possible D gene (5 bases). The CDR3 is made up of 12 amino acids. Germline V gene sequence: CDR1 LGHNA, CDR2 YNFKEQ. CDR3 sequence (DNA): TGTGCCAGCAGCGATGTTGGGGCCCGGTTGGACTTC. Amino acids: CASSDVGARLDF.

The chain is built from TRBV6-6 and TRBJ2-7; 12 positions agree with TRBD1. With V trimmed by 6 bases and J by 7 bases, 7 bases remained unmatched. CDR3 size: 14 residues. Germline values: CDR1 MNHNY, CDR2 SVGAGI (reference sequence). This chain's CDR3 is CASSRDRGLEEQYF. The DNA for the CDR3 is TGTGCCAGCAGCAGGGACAGGGGGCTTGAAGAGCAGTACTTC.

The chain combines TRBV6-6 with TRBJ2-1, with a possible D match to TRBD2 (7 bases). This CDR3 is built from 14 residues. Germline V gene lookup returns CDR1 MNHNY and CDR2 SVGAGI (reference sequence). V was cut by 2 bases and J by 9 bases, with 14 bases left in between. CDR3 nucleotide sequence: TGTGCCAGCAGTTACGGGGGGGCGTCTGGTGAGCAGTTCTTC. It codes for CASSYGGASGEQFF.